This T cell receptor beta chain was profiled in a study of cytomegalovirus exposure and HLA in healthy donors. The CDR3 has 12 residues. The V and J ends lost 2 bases and 5 bases respectively, with 6 bases between them. The germline V gene encodes CDR1 MDHEN and CDR2 SYDVKM. PCR involved 60 Vbeta and 13 Jbeta primers. The table came from immunoSEQ multiplex PCR; TCRdb's copy has only in-frame clones and leaves some out. The sample has some 200,000 clones, around 79% seen once; the top ten hold about 0.36%. Sequenced sample: PBMCs. The V call is TRBV28, the J call TRBJ1-2, with D hard to call. The TCR sequence derives from a male donor in good health and CMV-seropositive. The CDR3 sequence: CASSLQLYGYTF. In DNA form, the CDR3 reads TGTGCCAGCAGTTTACAGTTGTATGGCTACACCTTC.